This TCR beta chain was sequenced for a study of early T cells in non-severe SARS-CoV-2 infection. The library protocol tagged individual cDNA molecules with unique molecular identifiers. TCRdb reprocessed the 5' RACE reads via MiXCR and lists one record per CDR3 protein. The data contain 99,000 or so distinct CDR3 sequences, approximately 16% of them singletons. Study results and limitations: VDJdb matches were skewed toward anti-spike CD8 T cell responses.

Points on this clonotype: Antigen unknown.

Sequencing was done on a sample of whole blood. This TCR was sampled from an adult who was a healthcare worker with PCR-confirmed SARS-CoV-2 infection or an uninfected control (not recorded which).

In DNA form, the CDR3 reads TGTGCCAGCATGAAAAGGGACCGGTCCTACGAGCAGTACTTC. It codes for CASMKRDRSYEQYF. This chain links TRBV6-4 with TRBJ2-7; either TRBD1 or TRBD2 may supply D (5 bases each). CDR3 size: 14 residues. Germline V gene lookup returns CDR1 MRHNA and CDR2 SNTAGT. The V end lost 7 bases, the J end lost 1 base, and 14 bases lay between the germline ends.